These 15 T cell receptor beta chains share one sample of origin, sequenced in a study of T cells after yellow fever vaccination. TCRdb recomputed calls from the 5' RACE reads with MiXCR, one row per CDR3 protein. The table has 200,000 to 300,000 distinct CDR3 sequences, 3.6% seen once; the top ten hold 19%. Sequenced material: PBMCs, taken 15 days after the yellow fever booster vaccination. The receptors here all came from a man aged 18-30 years who received the YFV17D yellow fever vaccine.

The V gene is TRBV2, the J gene TRBJ2-4, with TRBD1 matching 7 bases. With V trimmed by 1 base and J by 9 bases, 6 bases remained unmatched. Germline assignment: CDR1 SNHLY and CDR2 FYNNEI. This CDR3 contains 14 residues. The CDR3 region has the DNA TGTGCCAGCAGTGAAGGACAGGGTACGGGCATTCAGTACTTC. It codes for CASSEGQGTGIQYF. Full variable domain (remainder filled in from reference TRBV2 and TRBJ2-4): EPEVTQTPSHQVTQMGQEVILRCVPISNHLYFYWYRQILGQKVEFLVSFYNNEISEKSEIFDDQFSVERPDGSNFTLKIRSTKLEDSAMYFCASSEGQGTGIQYFGAGTRLSVL.

There are many counts of this clonotype. In nucleotides, the CDR3 is TGTGCCAGCAGACCCTCCCTAGCGAGCCACGAGCAGTACTTC. Its translation: CASRPSLASHEQYF. The chain carries TRBV6-5 and TRBJ2-7, with D tentatively TRBD2 (6 bases). The germline V gene has CDR1 MNHEY and CDR2 SVGAGI. With 6 bases removed from V and 5 bases from J, the gap between germline ends came to 17 bases. This CDR3 is built from 14 residues.

This clonotype was observed at least ten times. As DNA, the CDR3 is TGTGCCAGCAGATACGGACAGGGCTATCAGCCCCAGCATTTT. Amino acid sequence: CASRYGQGYQPQHF. The gene calls are TRBV6-6 and TRBJ1-5, with 8 bases aligning to TRBD1. Germline V gives CDR1 MNHNY, CDR2 SVGAGI (reference sequence). With V trimmed by 6 bases and J by 5 bases, 6 bases remained unmatched. This CDR3 is 14 amino acids long.

This clonotype was counted at least ten times. V gene TRBV10-3 combines with J gene TRBJ2-2; D gene ambiguous. This CDR3 has 13 residues. Trimming removed 2 bases at V and 5 bases at J, with 6 bases between. In germline, CDR1 is ENHRY, CDR2 SYGVKD. The DNA for the CDR3 is TGTGCCATCAGTGAGCAAGAAACCGGGGAGCTGTTTTTT. Translation gives CAISEQETGELFF.

This clonotype was seen at least ten times. The chain links TRBV6-1 to TRBJ1-5, with D tentatively TRBD1 (5 bases). The CDR3 sequence is 14 residues long. The germline V gene encodes CDR1 MNHNS and CDR2 SASEGT. Trimming left V 4 bases short and J 0 bases short, with 7 bases between. In DNA, the CDR3 is TGTGCCAGCAGTGGGACAAATAGCAATCAGCCCCAGCATTTT. Encoded protein: CASSGTNSNQPQHF.

The sample holds many counts of this clonotype. The chain uses TRBV5-6 and TRBJ2-1; D gene unclear. This CDR3 region has 18 residues. Germline CDR1 and CDR2: SGHDT and YYEEEE. V was cut by 1 base and J by 1 base, with 18 bases left in between. CDR3 protein: CASSLKKVVRVSYNEQFF. CDR3 DNA: TGTGCCAGCAGCTTGAAGAAGGTTGTTAGGGTTTCCTACAATGAGCAGTTCTTC. The variable domain in full, with the rest retrieved from reference TRBV5-6 and TRBJ2-1, is DAGVTQSPTHLIKTRGQQVTLRCSPKSGHDTVSWYQQALGQGPQFIFQYYEEEERQRGNFPDRFSGHQFPNYSSELNVNALLLGDSALYLCASSLKKVVRVSYNEQFFGPGTRLTVL.

This clonotype was seen only a few times. CDR3 bases: TGTGCCAGCAGTACGGCGGGGGGATTAGATACGCAGTATTTT. Translation: CASSTAGGLDTQYF. The chain combines TRBV7-2 with TRBJ2-3; TRBD2 agrees at 8 bases. This CDR3 has 14 amino acids. With 6 bases clipped from V and 5 bases from J, the junction kept 7 bases outside the gene matches. Germline lookup yields CDR1 SGHTA and CDR2 FQGNSA. Combining the CDR3 with reference TRBV7-2 and TRBJ2-3 gives the whole variable domain GAGVSQSPSNKVTEKGKDVELRCDPISGHTALYWYRQSLGQGLEFLIYFQGNSAPDKSGLPSDRFSAERTGGSVSTLTIQRTQQEDSAVYLCASSTAGGLDTQYFGPGTRLTVL.

This clonotype was seen only a few times. This sequence joins TRBV29-1 and TRBJ2-7; 8 nucleotides match TRBD1. This CDR3 is 14 amino acids long. Germline V gene lookup returns CDR1 SQVTM and CDR2 ANQGSEA. J was trimmed by 5 bases and V by 4 bases; bases with no gene match: 10. The chain's CDR3 is CSVGLYDRGHEQYF. CDR3 nucleotides: TGCAGCGTTGGACTATACGACAGGGGCCACGAGCAGTACTTC.

This clonotype came up many times. This chain joins TRBV18 and TRBJ1-2; D unclear. Germline V gene data show CDR1 as KGHSH and CDR2 as LQKENI. This CDR3 comprises 15 residues. The V end was cut by 2 bases, the J end by 4 bases, with 14 bases between. CDR3 amino acids: CASSPTTKGTYGYTF. The DNA for the CDR3 is TGTGCCAGCTCACCAACGACGAAAGGAACCTATGGCTACACCTTC.

This clonotype was seen at least ten times. The chain couples TRBV7-2 to TRBJ2-5, with 11 bases fitting TRBD1. The CDR3 consists of 14 residues. The germline gives CDR1 SGHTA, CDR2 FQGNSA. V shed 5 bases, J shed 4 bases, and the junction held 3 bases outside the gene matches. For the CDR3, the DNA is TGTGCCAGCAGCCGGGACAGGGGGGGAGAGACCCAGTACTTC. Its protein product is CASSRDRGGETQYF.

The sample holds many counts of this clonotype. This chain uses TRBV7-8 with TRBJ2-3, with 10 bases that match TRBD2. This CDR3 spans 18 amino acids. CDR1 SGHVS and CDR2 FQNEAQ come from the germline V gene. The V and J ends lost 5 bases and 0 bases, in that order; junction bases with no gene match: 11. The CDR3 spells CASSVGSGGGLSTDTQYF. Written as DNA, the CDR3 is TGTGCCAGCAGCGTGGGGAGCGGGGGGGGACTAAGCACAGATACGCAGTATTTT.

This clonotype came up many times. The chain uses TRBV15 and TRBJ2-7; TRBD1 is a possible D gene (5 bases). Trimming took 1 base from V and 6 from J, leaving 19 bases between them. Germline CDR1 is LNHNV and CDR2 is YYDKDF (reference sequence). This CDR3 region has 16 residues. The CDR3 protein is CATSRVMAGRTGEQYF. The CDR3, as DNA: TGTGCCACCAGCAGAGTAATGGCAGGGCGAACTGGCGAGCAGTACTTC.

This clonotype showed up many times. The chain recombines TRBV5-1 with TRBJ2-3, with 9 bases fitting TRBD2. CDR1 is SGHRS, CDR2 YFSETQ, per germline. This CDR3 contains 16 residues. V was pared by 0 bases and J by 2 bases, with 4 bases of the junction left unmatched. The CDR3 loop is CASSLVSGGPTDTQYF. CDR3 DNA: TGCGCCAGCAGCTTGGTTAGCGGGGGACCCACAGATACGCAGTATTTT.

This clonotype was observed at least ten times. The CDR3 region is CASSLELAGGKQYV. The DNA for the CDR3 is TGCGCCAGCAGCTTGGAATTAGCGGGGGGAAAGCAGTACGTC. The chain couples TRBV5-1 to TRBJ2-7; 10 bases are shared with TRBD2. Looked up from germline, CDR1 is SGHRS and CDR2 is YFSETQ. V trimming: 0 bases; J trimming: 8 bases; junction bases outside the gene matches: 5. This CDR3 spans 14 amino acids.

This clonotype was seen ten or more times. The chain is built from TRBV7-2 and TRBJ2-3; D may be TRBD2 (7 bases). This CDR3 contains 17 residues. CDR1 SGHTA and CDR2 FQGNSA come from the germline V gene. Trimming took off 1 base at V and 4 bases at J, with 18 bases between the two ends. Here the CDR3 reads CASSLVARGAGSDTQYF. The DNA for the CDR3 is TGTGCCAGCAGCTTAGTAGCCCGGGGGGCCGGATCAGATACGCAGTATTTT. Filled out from reference TRBV7-2 and TRBJ2-3, the complete variable domain reads GAGVSQSPSNKVTEKGKDVELRCDPISGHTALYWYRQSLGQGLEFLIYFQGNSAPDKSGLPSDRFSAERTGGSVSTLTIQRTQQEDSAVYLCASSLVARGAGSDTQYFGPGTRLTVL.